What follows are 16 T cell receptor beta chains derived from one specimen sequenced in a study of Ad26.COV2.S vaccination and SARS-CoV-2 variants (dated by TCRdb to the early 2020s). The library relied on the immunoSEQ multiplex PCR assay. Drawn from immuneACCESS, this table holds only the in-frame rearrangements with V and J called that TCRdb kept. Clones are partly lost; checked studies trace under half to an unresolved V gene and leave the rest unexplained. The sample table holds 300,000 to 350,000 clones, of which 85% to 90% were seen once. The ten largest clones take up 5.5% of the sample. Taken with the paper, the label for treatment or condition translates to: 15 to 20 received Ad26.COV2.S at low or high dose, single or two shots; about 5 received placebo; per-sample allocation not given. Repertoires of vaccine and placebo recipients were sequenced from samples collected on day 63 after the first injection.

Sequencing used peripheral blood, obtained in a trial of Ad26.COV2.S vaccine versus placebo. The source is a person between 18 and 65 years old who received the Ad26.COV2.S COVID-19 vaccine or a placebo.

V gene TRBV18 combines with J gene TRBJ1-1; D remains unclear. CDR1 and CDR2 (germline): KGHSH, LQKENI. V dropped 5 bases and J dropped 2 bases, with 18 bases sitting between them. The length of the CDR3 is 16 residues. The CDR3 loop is CASSFGLGSINTEAFF. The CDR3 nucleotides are TGTGCCAGCTCATTCGGACTCGGAAGTATCAACACTGAAGCTTTCTTT.

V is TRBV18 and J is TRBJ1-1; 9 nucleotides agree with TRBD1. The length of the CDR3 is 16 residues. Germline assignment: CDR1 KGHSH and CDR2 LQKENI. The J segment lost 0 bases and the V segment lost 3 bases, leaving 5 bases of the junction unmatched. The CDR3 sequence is CASSPTGTGMNTEAFF. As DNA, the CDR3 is TGTGCCAGCTCACCCACCGGGACAGGGATGAACACTGAAGCTTTCTTT.

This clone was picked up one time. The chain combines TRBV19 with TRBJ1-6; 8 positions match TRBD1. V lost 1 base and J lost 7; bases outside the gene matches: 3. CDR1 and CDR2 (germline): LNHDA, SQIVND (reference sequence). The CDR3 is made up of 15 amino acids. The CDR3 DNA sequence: TGTGCCAGTAGTATAGGGACAGGGTGGAATTCACCCCTCCACTTT. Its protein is CASSIGTGWNSPLHF.

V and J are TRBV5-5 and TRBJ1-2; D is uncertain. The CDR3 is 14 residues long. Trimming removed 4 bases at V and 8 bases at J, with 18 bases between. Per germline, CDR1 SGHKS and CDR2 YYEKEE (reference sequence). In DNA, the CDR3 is TGTGCCAGCAGCCCACCCGAGCACGTTTGGGGCTACACCTTC. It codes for CASSPPEHVWGYTF.

CDR3 loop: CASSEEWDRGLYEQYF. The CDR3 DNA reads as TGTGCCAGCAGTGAAGAGTGGGACAGGGGGCTTTACGAGCAGTACTTC. The J gene is TRBJ2-7, the V gene TRBV6-1; TRBD1 aligns across 12 bases. V trimming: 1 base; J trimming: 4 bases; junction bases outside the gene matches: 5. The CDR3 extends over 16 amino acids. CDR1 MNHNS and CDR2 SASEGT come from the germline V gene.

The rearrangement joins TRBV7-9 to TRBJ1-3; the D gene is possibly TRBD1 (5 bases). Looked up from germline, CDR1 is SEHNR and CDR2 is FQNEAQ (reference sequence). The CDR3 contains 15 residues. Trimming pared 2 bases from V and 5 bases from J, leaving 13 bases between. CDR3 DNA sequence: TGTGCCAGCAGCTTATTGCAGGGTTTGCGAAACACCATATATTTT. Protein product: CASSLLQGLRNTIYF.

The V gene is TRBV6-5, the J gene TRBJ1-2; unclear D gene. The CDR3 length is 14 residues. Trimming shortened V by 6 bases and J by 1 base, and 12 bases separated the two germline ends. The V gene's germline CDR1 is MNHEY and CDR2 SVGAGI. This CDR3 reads CASSRQNFNYGYTF. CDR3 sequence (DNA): TGTGCCAGCAGCCGACAAAATTTTAACTATGGCTACACCTTC.

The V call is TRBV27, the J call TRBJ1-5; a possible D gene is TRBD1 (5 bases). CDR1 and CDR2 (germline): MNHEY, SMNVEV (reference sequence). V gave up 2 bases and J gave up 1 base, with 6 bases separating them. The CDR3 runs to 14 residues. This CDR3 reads CASSLPGSNQPQHF. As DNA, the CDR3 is TGTGCCAGCAGTTTACCAGGGAGCAATCAGCCCCAGCATTTT.

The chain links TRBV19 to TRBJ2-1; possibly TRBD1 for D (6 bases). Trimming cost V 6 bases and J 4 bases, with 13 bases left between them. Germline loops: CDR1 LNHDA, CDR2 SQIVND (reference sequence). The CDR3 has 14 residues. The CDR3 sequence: CASSQDSGYNEQFF. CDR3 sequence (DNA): TGTGCCAGTAGCCAGGACAGTGGGTACAATGAGCAGTTCTTC.

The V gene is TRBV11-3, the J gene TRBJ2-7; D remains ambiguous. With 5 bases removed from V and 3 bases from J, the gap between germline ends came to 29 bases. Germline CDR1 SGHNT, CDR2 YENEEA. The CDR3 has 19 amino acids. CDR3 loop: CASSPYPSPMTSLGYEQYV. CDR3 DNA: TGTGCCAGCAGCCCCTACCCTTCACCCATGACAAGCCTCGGCTACGAGCAGTACGTC.

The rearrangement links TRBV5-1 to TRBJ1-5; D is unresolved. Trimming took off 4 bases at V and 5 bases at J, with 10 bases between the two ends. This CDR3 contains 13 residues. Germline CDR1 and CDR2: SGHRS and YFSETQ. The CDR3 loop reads CASSKDEDQPQHF. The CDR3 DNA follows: TGCGCCAGCAGCAAGGACGAGGATCAGCCCCAGCATTTT.

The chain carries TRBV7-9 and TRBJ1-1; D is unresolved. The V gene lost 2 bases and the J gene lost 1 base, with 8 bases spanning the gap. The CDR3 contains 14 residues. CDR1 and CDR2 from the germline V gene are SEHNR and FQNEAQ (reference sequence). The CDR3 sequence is CASSLRAGNTEAFF. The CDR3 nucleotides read TGTGCCAGCAGCTTAAGGGCGGGGAACACTGAAGCTTTCTTT.

This CDR3 is CASSLVWASGNTIYF. In DNA, the CDR3 is TGTGCCAGCAGCTTAGTTTGGGCGAGTGGAAACACCATATATTTT. This sequence joins TRBV7-2 and TRBJ1-3, with D uncertain. Looked up from germline, CDR1 is SGHTA and CDR2 is FQGNSA. Between the trimmed V and J ends, which lost 1 base and 3 bases, there was a span of 10 bases. This CDR3 has 15 amino acids.

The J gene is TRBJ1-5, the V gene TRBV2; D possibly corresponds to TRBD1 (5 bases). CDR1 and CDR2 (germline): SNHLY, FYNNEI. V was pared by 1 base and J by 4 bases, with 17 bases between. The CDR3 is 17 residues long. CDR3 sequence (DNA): TGTGCCAGCAGTGAAGGAGTGAGGGGAGGGGTAAATCAGCCCCAGCATTTT. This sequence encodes CASSEGVRGGVNQPQHF.

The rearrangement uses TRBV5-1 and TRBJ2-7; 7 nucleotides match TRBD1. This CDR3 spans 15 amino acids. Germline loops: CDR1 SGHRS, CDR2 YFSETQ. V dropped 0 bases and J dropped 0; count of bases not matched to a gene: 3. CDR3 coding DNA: TGCGCCAGCAGCTTGGTTACAGGGGTCTCCTACGAGCAGTACTTC. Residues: CASSLVTGVSYEQYF.

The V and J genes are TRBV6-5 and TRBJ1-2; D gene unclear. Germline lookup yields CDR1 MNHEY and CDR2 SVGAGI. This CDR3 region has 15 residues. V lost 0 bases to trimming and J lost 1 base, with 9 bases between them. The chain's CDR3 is CASSYSQVNNYGYTF. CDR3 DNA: TGTGCCAGCAGTTACTCGCAGGTTAATAACTATGGCTACACCTTC.